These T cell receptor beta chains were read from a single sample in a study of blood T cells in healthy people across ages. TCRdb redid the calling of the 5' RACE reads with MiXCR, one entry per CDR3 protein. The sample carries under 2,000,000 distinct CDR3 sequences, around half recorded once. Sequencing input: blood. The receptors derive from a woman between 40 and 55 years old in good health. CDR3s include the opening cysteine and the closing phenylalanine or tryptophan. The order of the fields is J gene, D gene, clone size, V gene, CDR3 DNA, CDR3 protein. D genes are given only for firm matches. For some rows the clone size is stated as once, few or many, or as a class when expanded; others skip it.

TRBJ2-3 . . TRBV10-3 TGTGCCATCAGTGCGTTGACTACACCCAAGGATACGCAGTATTTT CAISALTTPKDTQYF
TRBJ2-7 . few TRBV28 TGTGCCAGCAGTTTATTGCGGACATCAAGCTACGAGCAGTACTTC CASSLLRTSSYEQYF
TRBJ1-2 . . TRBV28 TGTGCCACCACCTCCCAGGGCCCGTTAGATGGCTACACCTTC CATTSQGPLDGYTF
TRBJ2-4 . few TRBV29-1 TGCAGCGTTGAAGGTACTGGGGTTCGAAACATTCAGTACTTC CSVEGTGVRNIQYF
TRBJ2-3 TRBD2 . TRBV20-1 TGCAGTGCTAGACGGGGACTAGCGGGGAGCACAGATACGCAGTATTTT CSARRGLAGSTDTQYF
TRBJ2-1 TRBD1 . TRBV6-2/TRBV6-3 TGTGCCAGCAGTTACCTCCGGACAGGGAGTCCCTACAATGAGCAGTTCTTC CASSYLRTGSPYNEQFF
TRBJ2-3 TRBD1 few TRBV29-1 TGCAGCGTTGAAATTATTCCCGGGACAGACACAGATACGCAGTATTTT CSVEIIPGTDTDTQYF
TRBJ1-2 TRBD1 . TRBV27 TGTGCCAGCAGGGGCCGACAGGGTGGGAGCGGCTACACCTTC CASRGRQGGSGYTF
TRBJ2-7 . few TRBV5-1 TGCGCCAGCAGTGATGAACGGAGATACGAGCAGTACTTC CASSDERRYEQYF
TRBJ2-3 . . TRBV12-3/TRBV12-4 TGTGCCAGCAGCCAGAGCGGCGCAGATAGGCAGTATTTT CASSQSGADRQYF
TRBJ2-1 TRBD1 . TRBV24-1 TGTGCCACCAGTGATCCGAGAAGCCGGGACAGGGGGCAAAACAGCTCCTACAATGAGCAGTTCTTC CATSDPRSRDRGQNSSYNEQFF
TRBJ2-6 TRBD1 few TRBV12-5 TGTGCTAGTGGTTTGGTCACAGGGGTTGGGGCCAACGTCCTGACTTTC CASGLVTGVGANVLTF
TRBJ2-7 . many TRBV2 TGTGCCAGCACGGACAGTACCTACGAGCAGTACTTC CASTDSTYEQYF
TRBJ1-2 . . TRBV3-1 TGTGCCAGCAGCCCTACGGAGTTAGAGGGCTACACCTTC CASSPTELEGYTF
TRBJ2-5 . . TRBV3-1 TGTGCCAGCAGCCCCATCGCGGCCGGGGAGACCCAGTACTTC CASSPIAAGETQYF
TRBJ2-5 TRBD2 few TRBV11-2 TGTGCCAGCAGCTTCCATATACTAGCGGAGGAAGAGACCCAGTACTTC CASSFHILAEEETQYF
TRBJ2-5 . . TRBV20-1 TGCAGTGCTAGAGATCCCAGGCGGTCGGAAGAGACCCAGTACTTC CSARDPRRSEETQYF
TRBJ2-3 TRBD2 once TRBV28 TGTGCCAGCAGTTTATACCGAGCGGGATCACGCACAGATACGCAGTATTTT CASSLYRAGSRTDTQYF
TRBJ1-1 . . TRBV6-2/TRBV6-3 TGTGCCAGCAGTTACAAGGACAGCAACACTGAAGCTTTCTTT CASSYKDSNTEAFF
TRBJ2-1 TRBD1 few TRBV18 TGTGCCAGCTCCGGGACAGGGGCCCTGGTAGGGCAGTTCTTC CASSGTGALVGQFF
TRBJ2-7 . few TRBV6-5 TGTGCCAGCAGTTACTCGATTGGGACGGGCGAGCAGTACTTC CASSYSIGTGEQYF
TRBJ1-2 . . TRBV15 TGTGCCACCAGCAGAGATAGGACAGTGCTTAACTATGGCTACACCTTC CATSRDRTVLNYGYTF
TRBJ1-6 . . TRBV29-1 TGCAACGTTGAAGTAGGCCCAATCCTCCACTTT CNVEVGPILHF
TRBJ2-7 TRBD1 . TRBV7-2 TGTGCCAGCAGCCACCGACAGGGCTACTACGAGCAGTACTTC CASSHRQGYYEQYF
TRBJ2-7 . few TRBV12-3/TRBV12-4 TGTGCCAGCAGTTTGGACACCCCAACCTACGAGCAGTACTTC CASSLDTPTYEQYF
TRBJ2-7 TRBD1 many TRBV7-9 TGTGCCAGCAGCTTACCGGGACAGGGGAGCTCCTACGAGCAGTACTTC CASSLPGQGSSYEQYF
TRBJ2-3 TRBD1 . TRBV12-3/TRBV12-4 TGTGCCAGCAGTTTAGGGGGGACAGGTCCCCTCACAGATACGCAGTATTTT CASSLGGTGPLTDTQYF